This TCR beta chain was recovered during a study of cytotoxic CD8 clonotypes in ibrutinib-treated CLL. Overall study results and limits: The study sampled sustained-remission and progressing patients at different times.

Only in-frame clones appear in the TCRdb table, and some are missing; sequencing was by immunoSEQ multiplex PCR. The sample shows under 150,000 clones, around 84% of them seen only once. As regards this clone: Its antigen is not known.

The CDR3 loop spans 16 amino acids. Germline CDR1 and CDR2: MNHEY and SMNVEV (reference sequence). The V end was cut by 5 bases, the J end by 4 bases, with 20 bases between. The rearrangement links TRBV27 to TRBJ1-2; the D is unclear. The sample in question was PBMCs, obtained after 36 months of ibrutinib treatment. The receptor was derived from a human donor with chronic lymphocytic leukemia. The CDR3 region is CASSPLSAGNSYGYTF. For the CDR3, the DNA is TGTGCCAGCAGTCCCCTCTCTGCAGGAAACTCCTATGGCTACACCTTC.